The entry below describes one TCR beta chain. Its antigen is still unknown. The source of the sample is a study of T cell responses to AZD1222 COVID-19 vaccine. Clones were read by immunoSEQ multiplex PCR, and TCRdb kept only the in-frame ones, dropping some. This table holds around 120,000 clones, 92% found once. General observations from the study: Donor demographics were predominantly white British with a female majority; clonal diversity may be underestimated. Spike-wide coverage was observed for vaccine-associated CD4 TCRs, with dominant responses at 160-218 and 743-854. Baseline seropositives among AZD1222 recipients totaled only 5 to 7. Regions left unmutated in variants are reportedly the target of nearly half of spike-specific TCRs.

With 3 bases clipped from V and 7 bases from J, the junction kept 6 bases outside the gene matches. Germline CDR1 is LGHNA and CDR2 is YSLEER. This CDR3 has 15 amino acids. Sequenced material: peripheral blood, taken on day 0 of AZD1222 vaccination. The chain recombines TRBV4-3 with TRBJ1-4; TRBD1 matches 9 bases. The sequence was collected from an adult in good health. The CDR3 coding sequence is TGCGCCAGCAGCCAGACCGGGACAGGGAGTGAAAAACTGTTTTTT. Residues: CASSQTGTGSEKLFF.